A selection of T cell receptor beta chains follows, all from one sample in a study of T-cell reconstitution after alpha-beta-depleted transplantation in children. From the PCR reads, TCRdb called clonotypes with MiXCR, one entry per CDR3 protein. This repertoire shows 530,000 or so distinct CDR3 sequences, over 20% found once; its top ten account for 30% to 45%. The sequencing used PBMCs, collected before TCRalphabeta/CD19-depleted stem cell transplant. These receptor sequences come from a boy less than two years old with Wiskott-Aldrich syndrome, due to receive a stem cell transplant. Both conserved end residues are part of each CDR3. A D gene is named only where the DNA matches it firmly. Part of the rows lack a size; the others show once, few, many or a class for expanded clones.

TRBV5-1	-	TRBJ2-6	-	TGCGCCAGCAGCGGGTTGAATGGGGACTTTGGGGCCAACGTCCTGATTTTC	CASSGLNGDFGANVLIF
TRBV6-5	-	TRBJ1-2	few	TGTGCCAGCAGTTACCTACAGGGAACAAACTATGGCTACACTTTC	CASSYLQGTNYGYTF
TRBV9	-	TRBJ1-1	few	TGTGCCAGCAGCGTTTCAGGGATAACTGAAGCTTTCTTT	CASSVSGITEAFF
TRBV18	-	TRBJ2-2	-	TGTGCCAGCTCACCCCGTGGTGGGTCGAACACCGGGGAGCTGTTTTTT	CASSPRGGSNTGELFF
TRBV7-2	TRBD1	TRBJ1-3	-	TGTGCCAGCAGCTTAGTGGGACAGGGGCGAAACACCATATATTTT	CASSLVGQGRNTIYF
TRBV6-1	TRBD1	TRBJ2-2	-	TGTGCCAGCAGGGCTCGGGGACAGGGGATAGCTAACGGGGAGCTGTTTTTT	CASRARGQGIANGELFF
TRBV5-1	-	TRBJ1-1	-	TGCGCCAGCAGGGCCCTGAACACTGAAGCTTTCTTT	CASRALNTEAFF
TRBV28	TRBD1	TRBJ2-7	-	TGTGCCAGCAGTCGAGGGGGCGCACAATACGAGCAGTACTTC	CASSRGGAQYEQYF
TRBV28	-	TRBJ1-6	-	TGTGCCAGCAATCCGGGACGTCGGAATTCACCCCTCCACTTT	CASNPGRRNSPLHF
TRBV29-1	-	TRBJ2-7	few	TGCAGCGTTTCAGGCTACACCTACGAGCAGTACTTC	CSVSGYTYEQYF
TRBV10-2	TRBD2	TRBJ2-7	-	TGCGCCAGCAGTGGATACGGACTAGCGGGAGCCGAGCAGTACTTC	CASSGYGLAGAEQYF
TRBV7-8	-	TRBJ1-1	-	TGTGCCAGCAGCTTACCTCCAAGGGGTGAAGCTTTCTTT	CASSLPPRGEAFF
TRBV4-1	-	TRBJ1-1	few	TGCGCCAGCAGCCAAGGGGCCTTGAACACTGAAGCTTTCTTT	CASSQGALNTEAFF
TRBV12-5	-	TRBJ2-6	-	TGTGCTAGTGCCCGCAGTAGCGGAGCTGGGGCCAACGTCCTGACTTTC	CASARSSGAGANVLTF
TRBV14	TRBD2	TRBJ2-5	-	TGTGCCAGCAGCCAAGTTTCGGGACTAAGAGTGACCCAGTACTTC	CASSQVSGLRVTQYF
TRBV20-1	TRBD1	TRBJ1-6	-	TGCAGTGCTAGCCTCCGACAGGGTGATAATTCACCCCTCCACTTT	CSASLRQGDNSPLHF
TRBV28	TRBD1	TRBJ2-1	-	TGTGCCAGCAATAAACTGACAGGGTTGAACGAGCAGTTCTTC	CASNKLTGLNEQFF
TRBV20-1	TRBD2	TRBJ2-4	few	TGCAGTGGGGGCATAGCGGGAGCCAACATTCAGTACTTC	CSGGIAGANIQYF
TRBV20-1	-	TRBJ1-6	-	TGCAGTGCTAGAGCAGCGCTGAGGGATTCACCCCTCCACTTT	CSARAALRDSPLHF
TRBV20-1	-	TRBJ2-1	few	TGCAGTGCTAGAGAGTACCGGGGCGGGCCACCGAACAATGAGCAGTTCTTC	CSAREYRGGPPNNEQFF
TRBV5-1	-	TRBJ2-1	-	TGCGCCAGCAGCTTCGAGCAACAGGGGGGGAGGGTGGACAATGAGCAGTTCTTC	CASSFEQQGGRVDNEQFF
TRBV4-2	-	TRBJ2-2	-	TGTGCCAGCAGCCATAGACAGGTGTCCGGGGAGCTGTTTTTT	CASSHRQVSGELFF
TRBV2	-	TRBJ1-2	-	TGTGCCAGCAGTGGGGGGCGCCGGGGTTATGGCTACACCTTC	CASSGGRRGYGYTF
TRBV29-1	-	TRBJ2-3	once	TGCAGCGTTTGGAGCCATCCTACGCAGTATTTT	CSVWSHPTQYF
TRBV18	TRBD1	TRBJ1-2	-	TGTGCCAGCTCACCGGCAGGGACAGCCTATGGCTACACCTTC	CASSPAGTAYGYTF